This passage covers 25 T cell receptor beta chains from one sample sequenced in a study of T cells in Graves' hyperthyroidism and ophthalmopathy. Researchers took RNA transcripts and amplified the TCR beta CDR3 regions from them. A first-round RT-PCR of the TCR CDR3 used the HTBI primer set. Each CDR3 protein gets one entry after TCRdb re-called the multiplex PCR reads with MiXCR. Of hundreds of thousands of distinct CDR3 sequences listed, about 25% are singletons. Sequencing input: blood. These receptors were collected from a man aged 50 to 60 with Graves' hyperthyroidism.

The chain carries TRBV4-2 and TRBJ2-7; 8 nucleotides align to TRBD2. In germline, CDR1 is LGHNA, CDR2 YNFKEQ. CDR3 length: 16 residues. The V and J ends lost 3 bases and 0 bases, in that order; junction bases with no gene match: 7. DNA for the CDR3: TGTGCCAGCAGCCATGACGCGGGAGGCCACTCCTACGAGCAGTACTTC. Its protein is CASSHDAGGHSYEQYF.

This clonotype was seen more than once but under ten times. The chain recombines TRBV5-1 with TRBJ1-1; no clear D gene. Per germline, CDR1 SGHRS and CDR2 YFSETQ. V lost 0 bases and J 6 bases, leaving 9 bases between the germline ends. The CDR3 contains 13 residues. The chain's CDR3 is CASSLDGRSEAFF. The CDR3 DNA sequence: TGCGCCAGCAGCTTGGATGGACGATCTGAAGCTTTCTTT.

The rearrangement joins TRBV7-9 to TRBJ1-2, with D hard to call. The CDR3 is 15 residues long. V was shortened by 1 base and J by 8 bases, with 17 bases between the two germline ends. Germline V gene data show CDR1 as SEHNR and CDR2 as FQNEAQ (reference sequence). CDR3 region: CASSLDVSRSSGYTF. The CDR3 nucleotides are TGTGCCAGCAGCTTAGACGTCAGCCGATCGTCGGGCTACACCTTC.

This clonotype has just a few counts. The V gene is TRBV20-1, the J gene TRBJ2-5; D might be TRBD1 or TRBD2, each matching 6 bases. V was trimmed by 4 bases and J by 5 bases, leaving 14 bases between them. The CDR3 extends over 13 amino acids. Germline CDR1 DFQATT, CDR2 SNEGSKA (reference sequence). In nucleotides, the CDR3 is TGCAGTGCTAAGGGGGGCCCGGGGGAGACCCAGTACTTC. Its protein product is CSAKGGPGETQYF.

This clonotype has a handful of counts. This sequence joins TRBV15 and TRBJ1-4; 11 nucleotides align to TRBD1. CDR3 length equals 14 residues. Trimming removed 4 bases from V and 8 bases from J; junction bases left unmatched: 3. Germline V gives CDR1 LNHNV, CDR2 YYDKDF (reference sequence). DNA of the CDR3: TGTGCCACCAGCAAGGACAGGGGGCGAGAAAAACTGTTTTTT. Translation gives CATSKDRGREKLFF. The whole variable domain, remainder taken from reference TRBV15 and TRBJ1-4, is DAMVIQNPRYQVTQFGKPVTLSCSQTLNHNVMYWYQQKSSQAPKLLFHYYDKDFNNEADTPDNFQSRRPNTSFCFLDIRSPGLGDTAMYLCATSKDRGREKLFFGSGTQLSVL.

The chain combines TRBV5-8 with TRBJ2-1; 15 bases fit TRBD2. Germline trimming cut 4 bases from V and 4 bases from J; bases unmatched to any gene: 12. The CDR3 is 19 amino acids. Germline V gives CDR1 SGHTS, CDR2 YDEGEE. CDR3 nucleotides: TGTGCCAGCAGCCAAATGGGACTAGCGGGAGGCGGGGGATACAATGAGCAGTTCTTC. Its translation: CASSQMGLAGGGGYNEQFF.

The chain links TRBV20-1 to TRBJ1-2; the D is unclear. The CDR3 contains 13 residues. Trimming shortened V by 0 bases and J by 1 base, and 6 bases separated the two germline ends. The germline CDR1 and CDR2 sequences are DFQATT and SNEGSKA (reference sequence). CDR3 protein: CSARDPDNYGYTF. CDR3 coding DNA: TGCAGTGCTAGAGATCCCGATAACTATGGCTACACCTTC.

The rearrangement links TRBV6-1 to TRBJ1-6, with a tentative D call TRBD1 (5 bases). Germline CDR1 and CDR2: MNHNS and SASEGT. The CDR3 covers 14 residues. V gave up 3 bases and J gave up 12 bases, with 15 bases separating them. CDR3 sequence (DNA): TGTGCCAGCAGTGAGGTCAGGGCTCGGGAACCCCTCCACTTT. Its protein is CASSEVRAREPLHF.

This clonotype was seen a few times. With a much larger clone just one base away, this may be a read error. The chain employs TRBV20-1 and TRBJ2-5; TRBD2 matches 7 bases. There are 13 residues in the CDR3. V dropped 5 bases and J dropped 2; count of bases not matched to a gene: 5. In germline, CDR1 is DFQATT, CDR2 SNEGSKA (reference sequence). CDR3 sequence reads: CSADGLVQETQYF. The CDR3 DNA sequence: TGCAGTGCTGACGGACTAGTGCAAGAGACCCAGTACTTC.

The V and J genes are TRBV5-1 and TRBJ2-3; D is unresolved. V was clipped by 1 base and J by 5 bases, with 11 bases between them. Per the germline V gene, CDR1 is SGHRS and CDR2 is YFSETQ. The CDR3 covers 14 residues. The CDR3 DNA reads as TGCGCCAGCAGCTTGAGTCCTACACGAGATACGCAGTATTTT. Encoded protein: CASSLSPTRDTQYF. Looking up the rest from reference TRBV5-1 and TRBJ2-3 gives the full variable domain: KAGVTQTPRYLIKTRGQQVTLSCSPISGHRSVSWYQQTPGQGLQFLFEYFSETQRNKGNFPGRFSGRQFSNSRSEMNVSTLELGDSALYLCASSLSPTRDTQYFGPGTRLTVL.

This clonotype appeared a few times. The V and J genes are TRBV6-5 and TRBJ2-3, with TRBD1 as a possible D gene (5 bases). Trimming stripped 0 bases from V and 0 bases from J, with 10 bases between. This CDR3 comprises 16 residues. Germline V gives CDR1 MNHEY, CDR2 SVGAGI. CDR3 sequence: CASSYSYRRSTDTQYF. The CDR3, as DNA: TGTGCCAGCAGTTACTCTTACAGGCGTAGCACAGATACGCAGTATTTT.

The chain has TRBV6-1 and TRBJ1-2; D unresolved. Trimming removed 6 bases from V and 0 bases from J, with 17 bases in between. Germline-derived CDR1 and CDR2 are MNHNS and SASEGT. This CDR3 comprises 16 residues. CDR3 in DNA: TGTGCCAGCAGGGACCCCGGGAAGCCGACTAACTATGGCTACACCTTC. Amino acid sequence: CASRDPGKPTNYGYTF.

This clonotype has at least ten counts. The rearrangement uses TRBV11-2 and TRBJ2-1; 13 bases are shared with TRBD2. Germline CDR1 SGHAT, CDR2 FQNNGV. V dropped 1 base and J dropped 5; count of bases not matched to a gene: 14. This CDR3 has 20 amino acids. The CDR3: CASSLGPGTSGTDPHNEQFF. The CDR3, as DNA: TGTGCCAGCAGCTTAGGACCCGGGACTAGCGGGACGGATCCCCACAATGAGCAGTTCTTC.

This clonotype occurred a few times. The genes are TRBV6-1 and TRBJ2-7; 11 bases map to TRBD2. CDR3 length: 14 amino acids. V was clipped by 8 bases and J by 4 bases; unmatched bases: 7. Germline lookup yields CDR1 MNHNS and CDR2 SASEGT. The CDR3 loop reads CASLRTSGHYEQYF. The DNA of the CDR3 is TGTGCCAGCCTCCGGACTAGCGGGCATTACGAGCAGTACTTC.

This clonotype was recorded a few times. The CDR3 nucleotides are TGCGCCAGCAGCTCCGGGACAGGGGTACGGAACACTGAAGCTTTCTTT. Protein sequence: CASSSGTGVRNTEAFF. The chain recombines TRBV5-1 with TRBJ1-1, with 10 nucleotides matching TRBD1. V lost 3 bases, J lost 1 base, and 6 bases stayed unmatched. This CDR3 has 16 residues. In germline, CDR1 is SGHRS, CDR2 YFSETQ.

V and J are TRBV19 and TRBJ2-3; D might be TRBD2 (5 bases). The length of the CDR3 is 15 residues. In germline, CDR1 is LNHDA, CDR2 SQIVND (reference sequence). The V gene lost 6 bases and the J gene lost 3 bases, with 16 bases spanning the gap. The CDR3 sequence: CASRTLDSPTDTQYF. As DNA, the CDR3 is TGTGCCAGTAGGACGTTGGACTCCCCAACAGATACGCAGTATTTT.

This clonotype was found many times. The chain uses TRBV11-3 and TRBJ2-1, with 12 bases lining up with TRBD2. With V trimmed by 4 bases and J by 4 bases, 5 bases remained unmatched. The CDR3 length is 16 residues. Germline loops: CDR1 SGHNT, CDR2 YENEEA. The CDR3 region is CASSSLTSGSYNEQFF. The CDR3 nucleotides are TGTGCCAGCAGCTCCCTGACTAGCGGGAGTTACAATGAGCAGTTCTTC.

At least ten counts were recorded for this clonotype. This chain connects TRBV28 to TRBJ2-7, with D perhaps assigned TRBD1 or TRBD2 (5 bases each). Trimming shortened V by 1 base and J by 0 bases, and 13 bases separated the two germline ends. In germline, CDR1 is MDHEN, CDR2 SYDVKM. The CDR3 extends over 16 amino acids. The CDR3 DNA sequence: TGTGCCAGCAGTTTATTCGGGGCCCTAGTCTCCTACGAGCAGTACTTC. Its translation: CASSLFGALVSYEQYF. Full variable domain (rest looked up from reference TRBV28 and TRBJ2-7): DVKVTQSSRYLVKRTGEKVFLECVQDMDHENMFWYRQDPGLGLRLIYFSYDVKMKEKGDIPEGYSVSREKKERFSLILESASTNQTSMYLCASSLFGALVSYEQYFGPGTRLTVT.

This clonotype has only a few counts. V and J are TRBV20-1 and TRBJ1-5; 10 positions match TRBD1. This CDR3 contains 15 residues. Germline loops: CDR1 DFQATT, CDR2 SNEGSKA (reference sequence). Trimming at V came to 5 bases and at J to 1 base, leaving 5 bases not matched to a gene. DNA of the CDR3: TGCAGTGCTCGACAGGGGGCTCAGAGCAATCAGCCCCAGCATTTT. It translates to CSARQGAQSNQPQHF.

A remark on this clonotype: A much more abundant neighbour one base away suggests this may be a read error. This sequence joins TRBV5-1 and TRBJ2-3; 13 bases fit TRBD2. Germline values: CDR1 SGHRS, CDR2 YFSETQ. V shed 5 bases and J 4 bases; nucleotides not matched to a gene: 1. The CDR3 is made up of 14 amino acids. The CDR3 nucleotides read TGCGCCAGCAGACTAGCGGGAGGGTCAGATACGCAGTATTTT. This codes for CASRLAGGSDTQYF.

The chain carries TRBV7-9 and TRBJ2-3; maybe TRBD2 (5 bases). The germline CDR1 and CDR2 sequences are SEHNR and FQNEAQ (reference sequence). V was trimmed by 0 bases and J by 2 bases, leaving 9 bases between them. The CDR3 totals 15 residues. The CDR3 DNA follows: TGTGCCAGCAGCTTAGCCCCGGGGAACACAGATACGCAGTATTTT. Residues: CASSLAPGNTDTQYF.

This clonotype turned up a few times. The J gene is TRBJ2-5, the V gene TRBV6-5; 10 bases are shared with TRBD2. This CDR3 is built from 17 residues. CDR1 is MNHEY and CDR2 is SVGAGI in the germline V gene. J was trimmed by 5 bases and V by 0 bases; bases with no gene match: 9. The CDR3 sequence: CASSYSKVALAGETQYF. The CDR3 nucleotides are TGTGCCAGCAGTTACTCGAAAGTAGCACTAGCGGGGGAGACCCAGTACTTC.

V usage is TRBV11-3 and J usage is TRBJ1-1; weak D call: TRBD1 (5 bases). This CDR3 is built from 17 residues. V dropped 2 bases and J dropped 3 bases, with 19 bases sitting between them. Per the germline V gene, CDR1 is SGHNT and CDR2 is YENEEA. CDR3 DNA: TGTGCCAGCAGCTTATCAGGGTTCCAGGGTGTTTACACTGAAGCTTTCTTT. This encodes CASSLSGFQGVYTEAFF. The full variable domain, in which reference TRBV11-3 and TRBJ1-1 provide the parts outside the CDR3, is EAGVVQSPRYKIIEKKQPVAFWCNPISGHNTLYWYLQNLGQGPELLIRYENEEAVDDSQLPKDRFSAERLKGVDSTLKIQPAELGDSAVYLCASSLSGFQGVYTEAFFGQGTRLTVV.

The gene calls are TRBV10-3 and TRBJ1-3; D is undetermined. In germline, CDR1 is ENHRY, CDR2 SYGVKD. The ends were cut back, 5 bases at V and 2 bases at J, with 16 bases in the middle. The CDR3 has 16 amino acids. CDR3 region: CAISPRGVVAGNTIYF. CDR3 nucleotide sequence: TGTGCCATCAGTCCCCGTGGAGTGGTTGCTGGAAACACCATATATTTT.

The chain has TRBV19 and TRBJ2-3; 8 nucleotides match TRBD2. J lost 5 bases, V lost 5 bases, and 6 bases had no gene match. The length of the CDR3 is 14 residues. CDR1 and CDR2 (germline): LNHDA, SQIVND (reference sequence). This chain's CDR3 is CASSWSGSGDTQYF. In DNA form, the CDR3 reads TGTGCCAGTAGTTGGAGCGGGAGTGGAGATACGCAGTATTTT.